Listed below are T cell receptor beta chains from one sample, sequenced in a study of PD-1 blockade in classical Hodgkin lymphoma. Sequenced by immunoSEQ multiplex PCR; TCRdb stores in-frame clones only, minus some. The data contain fewer than 65,000 clones, approximately 92% of them singletons. Source: peripheral blood mononuclear cells (PBMCs), taken at baseline. Source of these receptors: a human donor with classical Hodgkin lymphoma. Both conserved end residues are part of each CDR3. The D gene is left open where the match is weak. Expanded clones get a size class; other rows say once, few or many, or leave the size out.

clone size,D gene,J gene,V gene,CDR3 protein,CDR3 DNA
-,TRBD1,TRBJ1-2,TRBV10-2,CASSEKGAETNGYTF,TGCGCCAGCAGTGAGAAGGGGGCGGAAACTAATGGCTACACCTTC
-,-,TRBJ2-7,TRBV9,CASGGTYEQYF,TGTGCCAGCGGGGGGACCTACGAGCAGTACTTC
-,-,TRBJ1-1,TRBV27,CASSSGPTEAFF,TGTGCCAGCAGTTCTGGGCCAACTGAAGCTTTCTTT
-,-,TRBJ2-7,TRBV18,CASSPPGSAYYEQYF,TGTGCCAGCTCACCACCGGGTAGTGCGTACTACGAGCAGTACTTC
-,-,TRBJ1-1,TRBV19,CASSTETALNTEAFF,TGTGCCAGTAGTACAGAGACAGCGCTAAACACTGAAGCTTTCTTT
-,TRBD2,TRBJ2-3,TRBV30,CAWTRGDQSTDTQYF,TGTGCCTGGACCCGGGGGGACCAATCTACAGATACGCAGTATTTT
-,-,TRBJ1-2,TRBV29-1,CSVGRPAAFSTSSANYGYTF,TGCAGCGTTGGGCGGCCGGCGGCTTTTTCCACCTCCTCAGCTAACTATGGCTACACCTTC
-,-,TRBJ1-1,TRBV7-9,CASRNQRSLEAFF,TGTGCCAGCAGAAATCAGCGTAGCCTAGAAGCTTTCTTT
-,-,TRBJ2-5,TRBV10-2,CASGRRTAPETQYF,TGCGCCAGCGGTAGAAGGACAGCGCCGGAGACCCAGTACTTC
-,TRBD1,TRBJ1-6,TRBV7-9,CASSVGTGVNSPLHF,TGTGCCAGCAGCGTCGGGACAGGGGTAAATTCACCCCTCCACTTT
-,-,TRBJ2-1,TRBV12-5,CASGFPPYEQFF,TGTGCTAGTGGTTTTCCGCCCTATGAGCAGTTCTTC
few,-,TRBJ1-3,TRBV5-1,CASSLTGFGNTIYF,TGCGCCAGCAGCTTGACAGGTTTTGGAAACACCATATATTTT
-,-,TRBJ1-5,TRBV6-5,CASSYGTRQPQHF,TGTGCCAGCAGTTACGGCACCCGTCAGCCCCAGCATTTT
-,TRBD1,TRBJ2-1,TRBV27,CASSLQGEPYNEQFF,TGTGCCAGCAGTTTGCAGGGGGAACCCTACAATGAGCAGTTCTTC
-,-,TRBJ1-1,TRBV19,CASSTQGGTEAFF,TGTGCCAGTAGCACACAGGGCGGGACTGAAGCTTTCTTT
-,-,TRBJ1-1,TRBV7-2,CASSLGGGITEAFF,TGTGCCAGCAGCTTAGGAGGGGGGATCACTGAAGCTTTCTTT
-,-,TRBJ1-3,TRBV9,CASSVGVVNSGNTIYF,TGTGCCAGCAGCGTAGGGGTCGTTAACTCTGGAAACACCATATATTTT
-,TRBD2,TRBJ2-5,TRBV5-6,CASSRTSGQETQYF,TGTGCCAGCAGCCGGACTAGCGGCCAAGAGACCCAGTACTTC
-,-,TRBJ2-7,TRBV5-1,CASSLVPAGGNEQYF,TGCGCCAGCAGCTTGGTTCCAGCAGGAGGTAACGAGCAGTACTTC